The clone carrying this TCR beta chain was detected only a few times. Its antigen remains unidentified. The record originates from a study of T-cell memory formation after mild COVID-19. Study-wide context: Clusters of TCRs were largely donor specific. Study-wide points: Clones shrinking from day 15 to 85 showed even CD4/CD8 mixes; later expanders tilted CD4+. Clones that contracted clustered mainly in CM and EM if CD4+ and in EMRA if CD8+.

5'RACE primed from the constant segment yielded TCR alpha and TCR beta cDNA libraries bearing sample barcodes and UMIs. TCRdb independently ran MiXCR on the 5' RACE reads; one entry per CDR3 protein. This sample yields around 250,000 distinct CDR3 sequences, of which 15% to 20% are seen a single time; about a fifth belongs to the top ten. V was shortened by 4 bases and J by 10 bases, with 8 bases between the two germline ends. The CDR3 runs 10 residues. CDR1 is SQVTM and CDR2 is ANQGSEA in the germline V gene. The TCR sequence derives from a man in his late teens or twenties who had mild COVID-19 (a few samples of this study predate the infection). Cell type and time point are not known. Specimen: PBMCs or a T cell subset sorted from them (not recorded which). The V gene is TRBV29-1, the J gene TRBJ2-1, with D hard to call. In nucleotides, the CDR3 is TGCAGCGTTGGTCCGGGCGAGCAGTTCTTC. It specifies CSVGPGEQFF.